Following are 24 T cell receptor beta chains from one sample sequenced in a study of blood T cell repertoires in COVID-19. Only in-frame clones appear in the TCRdb table, and some are missing; sequencing was by immunoSEQ multiplex PCR. The sample includes around 93,000 clones, 82% of them seen just once. The sequencing sample was made of peripheral blood. These receptors were taken from a man at least 80 years old with acute or convalescent COVID-19.

This clone was detected only a few times. The chain employs TRBV7-6 and TRBJ2-5, with TRBD1 matching over 9 bases. This CDR3 comprises 14 residues. Germline V CDR1 and CDR2: SGHVS, FNYEAQ. With V trimmed by 6 bases and J by 14 bases, 16 bases remained unmatched. The CDR3 sequence: CASRPGTGLLPAYF. The CDR3 bases are TGTGCCAGCAGACCCGGGACAGGGTTATTGCCCGCCTACTTC.

This chain links TRBV5-4 with TRBJ2-7; 9 bases are a match to TRBD1. With V trimmed by 4 bases and J by 4 bases, 6 bases remained unmatched. This CDR3 comprises 14 residues. The germline V gene has CDR1 SGHNT and CDR2 YYREEE (reference sequence). The CDR3 protein is CASSNPGQGYEQYF. Written as DNA, the CDR3 is TGTGCCAGCAGCAACCCGGGACAGGGTTACGAGCAGTACTTC.

The rearrangement joins TRBV27 to TRBJ2-7; TRBD1 aligns across 11 bases. The CDR3 contains 14 residues. Germline CDR1 MNHEY, CDR2 SMNVEV (reference sequence). V lost 3 bases, J lost 6 bases, and 4 bases stayed unmatched. CDR3 region: CASSFGDRGAEQYF. Here the CDR3 DNA reads TGTGCCAGCAGTTTTGGGGACAGGGGGGCCGAGCAGTACTTC.

This chain joins TRBV5-4 and TRBJ2-2; D unresolved. Germline V gene data show CDR1 as SGHNT and CDR2 as YYREEE (reference sequence). The CDR3 length is 11 residues. Trimming shortened V by 2 bases and J by 9 bases, and 5 bases separated the two germline ends. CDR3 DNA: TGTGCCAGCAGCTTTGGGCGGGAGCTGTTTTTT. It translates to CASSFGRELFF.

The gene calls are TRBV13 and TRBJ1-1, with 8 positions matching TRBD1. Looked up from germline, CDR1 is PRHDT and CDR2 is FYEKMQ (reference sequence). V lost 5 bases, J lost 5 bases, and 10 bases stayed unmatched. CDR3 size: 15 residues. The CDR3 nucleotides are TGTGCCAGCAGCCTATCGACAGGGGCCTATACTGAAGCTTTCTTT. Amino acid sequence: CASSLSTGAYTEAFF. The full variable domain, in which reference TRBV13 and TRBJ1-1 provide the parts outside the CDR3, is AAGVIQSPRHLIKEKRETATLKCYPIPRHDTVYWYQQGPGQDPQFLISFYEKMQSDKGSIPDRFSAQQFSDYHSELNMSSLELGDSALYFCASSLSTGAYTEAFFGQGTRLTVV.

The table lists this clone with a few counts. The gene calls are TRBV5-1 and TRBJ2-2; 13 bases map to TRBD2. The CDR3 sequence is 16 residues long. Germline values: CDR1 SGHRS, CDR2 YFSETQ. V was clipped by 3 bases and J by 5 bases; unmatched bases: 4. CDR3 residues: CASSSLTSGGTGELFF. CDR3 bases: TGCGCCAGCAGCTCGCTGACTAGCGGGGGGACCGGGGAGCTGTTTTTT.

The CDR3 is CASSLIARDTGELFF. The DNA of the CDR3 is TGTGCCAGCAGTTTAATAGCGCGGGACACCGGGGAGCTGTTTTTT. The chain recombines TRBV6-2 or TRBV6-3 with TRBJ2-2; D is possibly TRBD2 (5 bases). The CDR3 loop spans 15 amino acids. Trimming left V 4 bases short and J 3 bases short, with 12 bases between. Germline V gives CDR1 MNHEY, CDR2 SVGEGT.

This chain uses TRBV7-6 with TRBJ2-7; tentatively, D is TRBD2 (6 bases). The germline V and J ends were trimmed by 4 bases and 3 bases, with 22 bases remaining between them. Germline V CDR1 and CDR2: SGHVS, FNYEAQ. This CDR3 has 17 residues. The CDR3 protein is CASSSHGTAGSLYEQYF. For the CDR3, the DNA is TGTGCCAGCAGCTCCCACGGGACTGCGGGGAGCCTCTACGAGCAGTACTTC.

The V gene is TRBV28, the J gene TRBJ1-1, with TRBD1 matching over 9 bases. Germline V gives CDR1 MDHEN, CDR2 SYDVKM. J was trimmed by 8 bases and V by 2 bases; bases with no gene match: 3. This CDR3 comprises 13 residues. The CDR3 sequence: CASSLEGQGEAFF. The CDR3 coding sequence is TGTGCCAGCAGTTTAGAGGGACAGGGAGAAGCTTTCTTT.

The rearrangement links TRBV6-6 to TRBJ2-7; D may be TRBD1 (6 bases). V was trimmed by 2 bases and J by 2 bases, leaving 13 bases between them. Germline values: CDR1 MNHNY, CDR2 SVGAGI (reference sequence). The CDR3 covers 15 residues. CDR3 sequence reads: CASSYRGQPPYEQYF. CDR3 sequence (DNA): TGTGCCAGCAGTTACCGCGGACAGCCTCCCTACGAGCAGTACTTC.

The rearrangement joins TRBV5-1 to TRBJ2-2, with a possible D match to TRBD1 (6 bases). Trimming pared 1 base from V and 7 bases from J, leaving 20 bases between. The V gene's germline CDR1 is SGHRS and CDR2 YFSETQ. The length of the CDR3 is 17 residues. The DNA of the CDR3 is TGCGCCAGCAGCTTGCAACGGACAGCCTATGACGACGGGGAGCTGTTTTTT. This gives the protein CASSLQRTAYDDGELFF.

The V call is TRBV7-2, the J call TRBJ1-4; TRBD1 aligns across 9 bases. CDR3 length: 16 amino acids. Germline assignment: CDR1 SGHTA and CDR2 FQGNSA. V shed 2 bases and J 2 bases; nucleotides not matched to a gene: 3. CDR3 loop: CASSLNGQGTNEKLFF. Here the CDR3 DNA reads TGTGCCAGCAGCTTAAACGGACAGGGGACTAATGAAAAACTGTTTTTT.

This clone was detected a few times. The rearrangement joins TRBV7-9 to TRBJ2-5; 8 positions match TRBD2. This CDR3 region has 13 residues. J lost 5 bases, V lost 5 bases, and 4 bases had no gene match. Germline V gives CDR1 SEHNR, CDR2 FQNEAQ (reference sequence). CDR3 in DNA: TGTGCCAGCAGCCCCGGGAGGGTGGAGACCCAGTACTTC. Translation gives CASSPGRVETQYF.

The chain uses TRBV10-1 and TRBJ2-7; perhaps TRBD1 as D (6 bases). CDR1 is WNHNN and CDR2 is SYGVQD in the germline V gene (reference sequence). The CDR3 runs 13 residues. V lost 7 bases and J 0 bases, leaving 10 bases between the germline ends. The CDR3 region has the DNA TGCGCCAGCAAGACAGGCCTCTCCTACGAGCAGTACTTC. It codes for CASKTGLSYEQYF.

This clone showed up just once. The chain uses TRBV7-2 and TRBJ2-6; D gene uncertain. Trimming took off 3 bases at V and 7 bases at J, with 4 bases between the two ends. This CDR3 region has 12 residues. Per germline, CDR1 SGHTA and CDR2 FQGNSA. DNA for the CDR3: TGTGCCAGCAGCTTTGGCGCCAACGTCCTGACTTTC. It codes for CASSFGANVLTF.

This rearrangement joins TRBV7-2 to TRBJ1-5, with TRBD1 as a possible D gene (5 bases). The CDR3 spans 13 residues. Between the trimmed V and J ends, which lost 5 bases and 3 bases, there was a span of 8 bases. Germline loops: CDR1 SGHTA, CDR2 FQGNSA. The DNA for the CDR3 is TGTGCCAGCAGCCGACAGCCCAATCAGCCCCAGCATTTT. The encoded protein is CASSRQPNQPQHF.

In DNA, the CDR3 is TGCGCCAGCAGCCCATGGACAGGGATAAAAGAAAAACTGTTTTTT. Amino acid sequence: CASSPWTGIKEKLFF. The chain links TRBV5-1 to TRBJ1-4; 8 bases agree with TRBD1. V lost 4 bases and J lost 8; bases outside the gene matches: 10. The CDR3 totals 15 residues. Germline V CDR1 and CDR2: SGHRS, YFSETQ.

This clone was picked up one time. V usage is TRBV7-9 and J usage is TRBJ2-7; TRBD1 aligns across 9 bases. This CDR3 has 14 residues. Trimming at V came to 7 bases and at J to 6 bases, leaving 10 bases not matched to a gene. Looked up from germline, CDR1 is SEHNR and CDR2 is FQNEAQ (reference sequence). CDR3 protein: CASKVGQGLREQYF. The DNA of the CDR3 is TGTGCCAGCAAGGTGGGACAGGGTCTTCGCGAGCAGTACTTC.

The V gene is TRBV7-2, the J gene TRBJ2-7; D ambiguous. Germline lookup yields CDR1 SGHTA and CDR2 FQGNSA. Trimming stripped 1 base from V and 3 bases from J, with 16 bases between. The CDR3 sequence is 16 residues long. The DNA for the CDR3 is TGTGCCAGCAGCTTAGAATTGGGCCCCAGTGGCTACGAGCAGTACTTC. Translated: CASSLELGPSGYEQYF.

The V gene is TRBV11-2, the J gene TRBJ2-1; TRBD1 aligns across 9 bases. Germline trimming cut 5 bases from V and 7 bases from J; bases unmatched to any gene: 12. The CDR3 is 16 amino acids. Germline values: CDR1 SGHAT, CDR2 FQNNGV. In nucleotides, the CDR3 is TGTGCCAGCAGCGGGCGCGGGACAGGGAGGTTGAATGAGCAGTTCTTC. This encodes CASSGRGTGRLNEQFF.

The CDR3 here is CASSGQLDQPQHF. Written as DNA, the CDR3 is TGTGCCAGCTCCGGACAGTTAGATCAGCCCCAGCATTTT. This chain uses TRBV18 with TRBJ1-5; D is possibly TRBD1 (6 bases). The CDR3 loop spans 13 amino acids. The germline V gene encodes CDR1 KGHSH and CDR2 LQKENI. V was shortened by 6 bases and J by 5 bases, with 11 bases between the two germline ends. The full variable domain, completed using reference TRBV18 and TRBJ1-5, is NAGVMQNPRHLVRRRGQEARLRCSPMKGHSHVYWYRQLPEEGLKFMVYLQKENIIDESGMPKERFSAEFPKEGPSILRIQQVVRGDSAAYFCASSGQLDQPQHFGDGTRLSIL.

This clone occurred once. The rearrangement uses TRBV2 and TRBJ1-2; a weak D match, TRBD1 (6 bases). Between the trimmed V and J ends, which lost 6 bases and 4 bases, there was a span of 18 bases. This CDR3 spans 15 amino acids. Germline V gene sequence: CDR1 SNHLY, CDR2 FYNNEI. The CDR3 DNA reads as TGTGCCAGCAGCGAGATTGGGGGGGCGAGCTATGGCTACACCTTC. It specifies CASSEIGGASYGYTF.

The V and J genes are TRBV28 and TRBJ2-7; possible D gene TRBD2, 7 bases. CDR1 MDHEN and CDR2 SYDVKM come from the germline V gene. CDR3 length equals 16 residues. V lost 2 bases and J lost 5, with 19 bases in between. The DNA of the CDR3 is TGTGCCAGCAGTTTAGGTTCTAGTGGGGGGGCCCACGAGCAGTACTTC. This codes for CASSLGSSGGAHEQYF.

The rearrangement links TRBV29-1 to TRBJ2-1; 7 bases fit TRBD2. This CDR3 contains 12 residues. Looked up from germline, CDR1 is SQVTM and CDR2 is ANQGSEA. V was pared by 3 bases and J by 10 bases, with 6 bases of the junction left unmatched. CDR3: CSVDKFGGEQFF. The CDR3 DNA reads as TGCAGCGTTGATAAGTTCGGGGGGGAGCAGTTCTTC.